The text below deals with one T cell receptor (beta chain). This sample stems from a study of PD-L1 blockade in urothelial cancer. Specified time point: peripheral blood 6 weeks after treatment start. Locally advanced or metastatic urothelial carcinoma was diagnosed in the patients. Some clones are missing from TCRdb's copy, which holds only in-frame ones; the method was immunoSEQ multiplex PCR. The data show 35,000 to 45,000 clones, less than 95% seen once. From germline, CDR1 is KGHSH and CDR2 LQKENI. This CDR3 comprises 16 residues. V was pared by 3 bases and J by 0 bases, with 14 bases between. The material sequenced was PBMCs, taken around atezolizumab (anti-PD-L1) treatment. This sequence was found in a man between 65 and 79 years old with urothelial cancer. This sequence joins TRBV18 and TRBJ1-2; D gene ambiguous. The CDR3 bases are TGTGCCAGCTCACCGCTAGCCCCCGGCACTAACTATGGCTACACCTTC. Amino acid sequence: CASSPLAPGTNYGYTF. Full variable domain (outside the CDR3, taken from reference TRBV18 and TRBJ1-2): NAGVMQNPRHLVRRRGQEARLRCSPMKGHSHVYWYRQLPEEGLKFMVYLQKENIIDESGMPKERFSAEFPKEGPSILRIQQVVRGDSAAYFCASSPLAPGTNYGYTFGSGTRLTVV.